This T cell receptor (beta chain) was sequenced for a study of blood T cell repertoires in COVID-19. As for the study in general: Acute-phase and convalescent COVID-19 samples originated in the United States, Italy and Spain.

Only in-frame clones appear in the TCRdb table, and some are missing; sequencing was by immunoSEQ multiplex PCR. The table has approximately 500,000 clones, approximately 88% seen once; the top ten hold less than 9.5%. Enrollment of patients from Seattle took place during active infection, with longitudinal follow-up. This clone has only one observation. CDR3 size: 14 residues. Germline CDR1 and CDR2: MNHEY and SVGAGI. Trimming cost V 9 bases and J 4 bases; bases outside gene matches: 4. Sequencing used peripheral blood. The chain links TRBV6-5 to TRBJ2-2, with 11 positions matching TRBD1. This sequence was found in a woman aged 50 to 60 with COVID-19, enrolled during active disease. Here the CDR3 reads CASSGTGGTGELFF. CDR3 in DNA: TGTGCCAGTTCCGGGACAGGGGGCACCGGGGAGCTGTTTTTT.